Each of the 32 T cell receptor beta chains below was sequenced from the same sample in a study of long-term antiretroviral therapy in people with HIV. The immunoSEQ assay was v3.0, run at survey level. Data came from immunoSEQ multiplex PCR; TCRdb stores just in-frame clones and leaves some out. Of 20,000 to 25,000 clones detected, 80% appear once; the ten largest clones hold 12% to 15%. The sequences come from unsorted PBMCs, collected 2.9 years after starting antiretroviral therapy. These receptor sequences come from a woman aged 30 to 39 with HIV.

The V and J genes are TRBV6-1 and TRBJ1-2; D unclear. This CDR3 comprises 13 residues. The germline V gene encodes CDR1 MNHNS and CDR2 SASEGT. V was pared by 9 bases and J by 5 bases, with 16 bases between. The CDR3 sequence: CASCPPPPYGYTF. CDR3 bases: TGTGCCAGTTGTCCTCCTCCTCCATATGGCTACACCTTC.

Only a few counts were recorded for this clone. This CDR3 reads CASSHGGSSYEQYF. CDR3 coding DNA: TGTGCCAGCAGCCACGGGGGGAGCTCCTACGAGCAGTACTTC. The chain links TRBV5-6 to TRBJ2-7; 7 nucleotides align to TRBD2. V dropped 4 bases and J dropped 0; count of bases not matched to a gene: 4. This CDR3 region has 14 residues. Germline V gene data show CDR1 as SGHDT and CDR2 as YYEEEE. The full variable domain, completed using reference TRBV5-6 and TRBJ2-7, is DAGVTQSPTHLIKTRGQQVTLRCSPKSGHDTVSWYQQALGQGPQFIFQYYEEEERQRGNFPDRFSGHQFPNYSSELNVNALLLGDSALYLCASSHGGSSYEQYFGPGTRLTVT.

The chain uses TRBV30 and TRBJ2-3, with D possibly being TRBD1 or TRBD2 (6 bases each). The CDR3 spans 15 residues. V dropped 0 bases and J dropped 6 bases, with 16 bases sitting between them. The germline V gene encodes CDR1 GTSNPN and CDR2 SVGIG (reference sequence). DNA for the CDR3: TGTGCCTGGAGTGTAGTGGGGGGCTCTTATGATACGCAGTATTTT. Its protein product is CAWSVVGGSYDTQYF.

V and J are TRBV5-1 and TRBJ1-4, with 10 bases matching TRBD1. V dropped 4 bases and J dropped 7; count of bases not matched to a gene: 7. This CDR3 comprises 15 residues. The germline V gene encodes CDR1 SGHRS and CDR2 YFSETQ. Written as DNA, the CDR3 is TGCGCCAGCAGCGCTACGACAGGGGGCCCTGAAAAACTGTTTTTT. As protein: CASSATTGGPEKLFF. Complete variable domain (other parts from reference TRBV5-1 and TRBJ1-4): KAGVTQTPRYLIKTRGQQVTLSCSPISGHRSVSWYQQTPGQGLQFLFEYFSETQRNKGNFPGRFSGRQFSNSRSEMNVSTLELGDSALYLCASSATTGGPEKLFFGSGTQLSVL.

This clone was seen a handful of times. This rearrangement joins TRBV5-1 to TRBJ1-2; D might be TRBD1 (6 bases). This CDR3 has 16 residues. Germline CDR1 is SGHRS and CDR2 is YFSETQ. V was pared by 0 bases and J by 0 bases, with 12 bases between. The CDR3 DNA is TGCGCCAGCAGCTTGGTGGGGGGCACAGCTAACTATGGCTACACCTTC. Protein: CASSLVGGTANYGYTF.

This clone has a single count. The genes are TRBV10-2 and TRBJ1-3; D perhaps matches TRBD1 (5 bases). The CDR3 runs to 14 residues. V lost 6 bases and J 2 bases, leaving 11 bases between the germline ends. Germline loops: CDR1 WSHSY, CDR2 SAAADI. The CDR3 nucleotides are TGCGCCAGCAGAGGAGGGACTCCTGGAAACACCATATATTTT. Its protein product is CASRGGTPGNTIYF.

The gene calls are TRBV25-1 and TRBJ2-7; unclear D gene. Germline V gene lookup returns CDR1 MGHDK and CDR2 SYGVNS. The CDR3 has 13 amino acids. V shed 2 bases and J shed 4 bases, with 9 bases lying between them. Written as DNA, the CDR3 is TGTGCCAGCAGTGAAGCCTACGATTACGAGCAGTACTTC. This gives the protein CASSEAYDYEQYF.

This chain connects TRBV30 to TRBJ1-1; D uncertain. Germline V gene lookup returns CDR1 GTSNPN and CDR2 SVGIG (reference sequence). Trimming cost V 4 bases and J 1 base, with 10 bases left between them. The CDR3 sequence is 13 residues long. The CDR3 loop reads CAWNLQTNTEAFF. CDR3 in DNA: TGTGCCTGGAACCTCCAGACGAACACTGAAGCTTTCTTT.

The chain combines TRBV7-9 with TRBJ2-2, with D perhaps matching TRBD2 (5 bases). The CDR3 runs 15 residues. CDR1 and CDR2 (germline): SEHNR, FQNEAQ (reference sequence). Trimming removed 3 bases at V and 5 bases at J, with 13 bases between. CDR3 region: CASSFYTLATGELFF. The CDR3 DNA sequence: TGTGCCAGCAGCTTCTACACCCTAGCAACCGGGGAGCTGTTTTTT.

The DNA of the CDR3 is TGCAGCGCACCATCGGACAGGGAAGTCTTTTTGCAAGAGACCCAGTACTTC. Translating it yields CSAPSDREVFLQETQYF. The chain combines TRBV29-1 with TRBJ2-5, with 8 bases matching TRBD1. The germline V gene encodes CDR1 SQVTM and CDR2 ANQGSEA. V lost 7 bases and J lost 2; bases outside the gene matches: 18. This CDR3 has 17 amino acids.

The sample holds one count of this clone. This chain connects TRBV5-1 to TRBJ2-1, with D perhaps TRBD1 (6 bases). CDR3 length equals 15 residues. The germline V gene has CDR1 SGHRS and CDR2 YFSETQ. The V and J ends lost 4 bases and 4 bases respectively, with 15 bases between them. For the CDR3, the DNA is TGCGCCAGCAGCCTTACGGGACAACCTTACAATGAGCAGTTCTTC. Translating gives CASSLTGQPYNEQFF.

This clone occurred a few times. CDR3 sequence: CASSLLGVDQPQHF. CDR3 nucleotide sequence: TGCGCCAGCAGCTTACTCGGAGTGGATCAGCCCCAGCATTTT. The chain recombines TRBV5-1 with TRBJ1-5; no clear D gene. V lost 2 bases and J 5 bases, leaving 11 bases between the germline ends. The CDR3 is made up of 14 amino acids. Per germline, CDR1 SGHRS and CDR2 YFSETQ.

The V gene is TRBV12-5, the J gene TRBJ2-1, with D unresolved. V dropped 0 bases and J dropped 2 bases, with 8 bases sitting between them. The CDR3 has 15 amino acids. Germline loops: CDR1 LGHNT, CDR2 FRNRAP. CDR3 protein: CASGLVRPTYNEQFF. As DNA, the CDR3 is TGTGCTAGTGGTTTGGTACGGCCTACCTACAATGAGCAGTTCTTC. The complete variable domain, with remaining parts taken from reference TRBV12-5 and TRBJ2-1, reads DARVTQTPRHKVTEMGQEVTMRCQPILGHNTVFWYRQTMMQGLELLAYFRNRAPLDDSGMPKDRFSAEMPDATLATLKIQPSEPRDSAVYFCASGLVRPTYNEQFFGPGTRLTVL.

This rearrangement joins TRBV18 to TRBJ1-3; D is undetermined. V shed 3 bases and J shed 1 base, with 16 bases lying between them. The CDR3 has 17 amino acids. CDR1 and CDR2 from the germline V gene are KGHSH and LQKENI. The CDR3 nucleotides read TGTGCCAGCTCACCGCCGCGGGCTGATCCGTCTGGAAACACCATATATTTT. Encoded protein: CASSPPRADPSGNTIYF.

The rearrangement links TRBV19 to TRBJ1-1; 7 bases agree with TRBD1. Per the germline V gene, CDR1 is LNHDA and CDR2 is SQIVND (reference sequence). This CDR3 contains 13 residues. With V trimmed by 10 bases and J by 4 bases, 9 bases remained unmatched. The CDR3 loop reads CATTRQGTTEAFF. For the CDR3, the DNA is TGTGCCACCACCAGACAGGGAACCACTGAAGCTTTCTTT. The full variable domain, in which reference TRBV19 and TRBJ1-1 provide the parts outside the CDR3, is DGGITQSPKYLFRKEGQNVTLSCEQNLNHDAMYWYRQDPGQGLRLIYYSQIVNDFQKGDIAEGYSVSREKKESFPLTVTSAQKNPTAFYLCATTRQGTTEAFFGQGTRLTVV.

The V gene is TRBV19, the J gene TRBJ1-1, with a tentative D call TRBD1 (6 bases). The CDR3 extends over 14 amino acids. In germline, CDR1 is LNHDA, CDR2 SQIVND (reference sequence). V was shortened by 5 bases and J by 1 base, with 11 bases between the two germline ends. The CDR3 DNA reads as TGTGCCAGTAGTTCCTGGGGGGCGAACACTGAAGCTTTCTTT. It translates to CASSSWGANTEAFF.

This clone showed up just once. J is TRBJ2-3 and V is TRBV4-2; the match to TRBD2 covers 7 bases. From germline, CDR1 is LGHNA and CDR2 YNFKEQ. The CDR3 is 16 amino acids. Unmatched junction bases numbered 4, after V lost 1 base and J lost 0 bases. Here the CDR3 reads CASSQGNSGSTDTQYF. In DNA form, the CDR3 reads TGTGCCAGCAGCCAAGGAAATAGCGGGAGCACAGATACGCAGTATTTT.

This chain uses TRBV5-1 with TRBJ1-2, with D perhaps matching TRBD1 (6 bases). Germline loops: CDR1 SGHRS, CDR2 YFSETQ. The V and J ends lost 4 bases and 5 bases respectively, with 15 bases between them. The CDR3 totals 14 residues. The CDR3 loop is CASSAQTQGYGYTF. The CDR3 bases are TGCGCCAGCAGCGCACAAACTCAGGGGTATGGCTACACCTTC.

In its sample, this clone was seen a few times. The chain links TRBV7-9 to TRBJ1-2, with D hard to call. V lost 4 bases to trimming and J lost 6 bases, with 12 bases between them. Germline V gives CDR1 SEHNR, CDR2 FQNEAQ (reference sequence). This CDR3 has 13 amino acids. CDR3 residues: CASSSAREDGYTF. The CDR3 DNA reads TGTGCCAGCAGCTCCGCCCGGGAAGATGGCTACACCTTC.

In this sample, this clone turned up once. The chain joins TRBV2 to TRBJ2-7; tentative D call: TRBD2 (5 bases). Germline V gene data show CDR1 as SNHLY and CDR2 as FYNNEI. The CDR3 has 12 amino acids. Trimming cost V 4 bases and J 7 bases, with 11 bases left between them. This CDR3 reads CASSVRVSEQYV. The CDR3 coding sequence is TGTGCCAGCAGTGTGAGGGTTTCGGAGCAGTACGTC.

This clone was seen a single time. V and J are TRBV5-1 and TRBJ1-1; TRBD1 aligns across 10 bases. This CDR3 comprises 12 residues. J gave up 6 bases and V 4 bases, and 0 bases lay outside the gene matches. Per the germline V gene, CDR1 is SGHRS and CDR2 is YFSETQ. The CDR3 loop is CASSGQGAEAFF. The CDR3 bases are TGCGCCAGCAGCGGACAGGGGGCTGAAGCTTTCTTT.

The V call is TRBV27, the J call TRBJ2-7; TRBD2 agrees at 11 bases. After removal of 5 bases from V and 2 bases from J, the junction contained 11 bases not matched to a gene. CDR1 is MNHEY and CDR2 is SMNVEV in the germline V gene (reference sequence). The length of the CDR3 is 17 residues. In DNA form, the CDR3 reads TGTGCCAGCAGTCATCTAGCGGGGGGCCCCGTCCCCTACGAGCAGTACTTC. Translated, it gives CASSHLAGGPVPYEQYF.

V is TRBV27 and J is TRBJ1-1; no clear D gene. The CDR3 has 11 amino acids. In germline, CDR1 is MNHEY, CDR2 SMNVEV (reference sequence). The germline V and J ends were trimmed by 4 bases and 7 bases, with 7 bases remaining between them. CDR3 nucleotides: TGTGCCAGCAGTTACTGGGATGAAGCTTTCTTT. Encoded protein: CASSYWDEAFF.

The genes are TRBV7-9 and TRBJ1-1; D is unclear. V lost 3 bases, J lost 0 bases, and 2 bases lay in between. CDR1 and CDR2 (germline): SEHNR, FQNEAQ (reference sequence). The CDR3 is 12 residues long. CDR3 nucleotide sequence: TGTGCCAGCAGCTTGGTGAACACTGAAGCTTTCTTT. Translated: CASSLVNTEAFF. The full variable domain, rest sourced from reference TRBV7-9 and TRBJ1-1, is DTGVSQNPRHKITKRGQNVTFRCDPISEHNRLYWYRQTLGQGPEFLTYFQNEAQLEKSRLLSDRFSAERPKGSFSTLEIQRTEQGDSAMYLCASSLVNTEAFFGQGTRLTVV.

V gene TRBV5-1 combines with J gene TRBJ2-7; 7 bases line up with TRBD1. There are 15 residues in the CDR3. J lost 2 bases, V lost 0 bases, and 5 bases had no gene match. The germline V gene has CDR1 SGHRS and CDR2 YFSETQ. CDR3 amino acids: CASSLGDSAAYEQYF. CDR3 sequence (DNA): TGCGCCAGCAGCTTGGGGGACAGCGCTGCCTACGAGCAGTACTTC. The full variable domain, its missing parts supplied by reference TRBV5-1 and TRBJ2-7, is KAGVTQTPRYLIKTRGQQVTLSCSPISGHRSVSWYQQTPGQGLQFLFEYFSETQRNKGNFPGRFSGRQFSNSRSEMNVSTLELGDSALYLCASSLGDSAAYEQYFGPGTRLTVT.

V is TRBV4-1 and J is TRBJ2-1, with a weak D call TRBD1 (6 bases). The V end lost 1 base, the J end lost 7 bases, and 14 bases lay between the germline ends. The germline gives CDR1 MGHRA, CDR2 YSYEKL. The CDR3 loop spans 15 amino acids. CDR3 nucleotide sequence: TGCGCCAGCAGCCAAGGAGGGCAGGGGTTGAATGAGCAGTTCTTC. Residues: CASSQGGQGLNEQFF.

The V gene is TRBV10-3, the J gene TRBJ2-6; no clear D. In germline, CDR1 is ENHRY, CDR2 SYGVKD. Between the trimmed V and J ends, which lost 6 bases and 1 base, there was a span of 4 bases. The CDR3 has 13 amino acids. DNA for the CDR3: TGTGCCATCAGGGGTTCTGGGGCCAACGTCCTGACTTTC. Translation gives CAIRGSGANVLTF.

J is TRBJ1-3 and V is TRBV5-1, with TRBD1 matching over 9 bases. Germline lookup yields CDR1 SGHRS and CDR2 YFSETQ. V shed 3 bases and J 0 bases; nucleotides not matched to a gene: 10. CDR3 length: 18 residues. The CDR3: CASSYRSGTGSSGNTIYF. CDR3 bases: TGCGCCAGCAGCTACCGCTCCGGGACAGGGAGCTCTGGAAACACCATATATTTT.

The chain employs TRBV11-2 and TRBJ1-5, with D hard to call. Germline V CDR1 and CDR2: SGHAT, FQNNGV. V was cut by 2 bases and J by 3 bases, with 2 bases left in between. The CDR3 contains 12 residues. The CDR3 coding sequence is TGTGCCAGCAGCTTACACAATCAGCCCCAGCATTTT. This codes for CASSLHNQPQHF. The full variable domain, completed using reference TRBV11-2 and TRBJ1-5, is EAGVAQSPRYKIIEKRQSVAFWCNPISGHATLYWYQQILGQGPKLLIQFQNNGVVDDSQLPKDRFSAERLKGVDSTLKIQPAKLEDSAVYLCASSLHNQPQHFGDGTRLSIL.

The chain links TRBV5-1 to TRBJ2-7; D is ambiguous. CDR3 length: 12 residues. Germline V gives CDR1 SGHRS, CDR2 YFSETQ. V shed 3 bases and J shed 1 base, with 5 bases lying between them. CDR3 residues: CASSSPSYEQYF. Written as DNA, the CDR3 is TGCGCCAGCAGCTCCCCATCCTACGAGCAGTACTTC.

The V gene is TRBV19, the J gene TRBJ2-1; possibly TRBD1 or TRBD2 for D (5 bases each). This CDR3 has 14 amino acids. Germline V gene lookup returns CDR1 LNHDA and CDR2 SQIVND (reference sequence). Trimming removed 4 bases at V and 5 bases at J, with 12 bases between. DNA of the CDR3: TGTGCCAGTAGTAGCTGGGGGAGTCACAATGAGCAGTTCTTC. It encodes CASSSWGSHNEQFF.

The chain has TRBV5-1 and TRBJ2-3; D may be TRBD2 (7 bases). V shed 5 bases and J shed 5 bases, with 21 bases lying between them. The CDR3 totals 16 residues. Germline-derived CDR1 and CDR2 are SGHRS and YFSETQ. The CDR3 DNA reads as TGCGCCAGCAGAGGCAGGGGCTTAGGGGGGGAAGATACGCAGTATTTT. Translation: CASRGRGLGGEDTQYF.